The clone carrying this T cell receptor (beta chain) has at least ten counts. Antigen specificity is unknown. Active moderate-to-severe ophthalmopathy, Clinical Activity Score at least 3, NOSPECS at least 4, under 3 months' duration. PBMCs were obtained from 9.5 to 10 ml fresh peripheral blood. From RNA transcripts, TCR beta CDR3 regions were amplified. HTBI primers were used for first-round RT-PCR of the TCR CDR3. One entry per CDR3 protein results from TCRdb running MiXCR on the multiplex PCR reads. The profile shows about 590,000 distinct CDR3 sequences, 14% of them singletons. The length of the CDR3 is 16 residues. CDR1 is LGHDT and CDR2 is YNNKEL in the germline V gene (reference sequence). The V gene end was trimmed by 5 bases and the J gene end by 10 bases; junction bases not matched to a gene: 10. This specimen comes from a study of T cells in Graves' hyperthyroidism and ophthalmopathy. General study results and limits: Blood also contained most expanded thyroid clonotypes above 0.001. Before onset, ophthalmopathy was predicted by the model a median approximately 6.7 months earlier.

The sequence came from a woman between 18 and 30 years old with Graves' ophthalmopathy. Sequences were obtained from blood. The J gene is TRBJ1-6, the V gene TRBV3-1; the match to TRBD1 covers 11 bases. The CDR3 DNA sequence: TGTGCCAGCAGCTTTGAAACCGGGACAGGGGGATCACCCCTCCACTTT. This encodes CASSFETGTGGSPLHF.